A selection of T cell receptor beta chains follows, all from one sample in a study of cytomegalovirus exposure and HLA in healthy donors. Clones were sequenced by immunoSEQ multiplex PCR, and TCRdb holds only the in-frame ones, with some missing. The data show over 100,000 clones, roughly 79% seen once. The specimen sequenced was PBMCs. Receptors originate from a woman aged 30 to 39 in good health and CMV-seronegative. The CDR3 runs from the conserved cysteine through the conserved F or W. A D gene is named only where the DNA matches it firmly. Clone size is not always given. Where it is, it says once, few, many or a class for expanded clones.

CDR3nt: TGTGCCAGCAGCGCAACCACAGGTTCCGGGGAGCTGTTTTTT
CDR3aa: CASSATTGSGELFF
v_gene: TRBV9
d_gene: NA
j_gene: TRBJ2-2
abundance: NA

CDR3nt: TGTGCTAGTGGTTTGTCGGTAGCGGGAGAGTACAATGAGCAGTTCTTC
CDR3aa: CASGLSVAGEYNEQFF
v_gene: TRBV12-5
d_gene: TRBD2
j_gene: TRBJ2-1
abundance: NA

CDR3nt: TGTGCCAGCAGCCCCTGGACTTACAATGAGCAGTTCTTC
CDR3aa: CASSPWTYNEQFF
v_gene: TRBV7-2
d_gene: NA
j_gene: TRBJ2-1
abundance: NA

CDR3nt: TGTGCCAGCAGTTTCCCAGGGGGTCAGTTCTCCCTCAGGACCCAGTACTTC
CDR3aa: CASSFPGGQFSLRTQYF
v_gene: TRBV7-2
d_gene: TRBD1
j_gene: TRBJ2-5
abundance: once

CDR3nt: TGTGCCACTGAATCTAGCGGGGGCCCCAACATTCAGTACTTC
CDR3aa: CATESSGGPNIQYF
v_gene: TRBV2
d_gene: TRBD2
j_gene: TRBJ2-4
abundance: few

CDR3nt: TGTGCCAGCAGCTTAGTCCTAGCGGGACTATACAATGAGCAGTTCTTC
CDR3aa: CASSLVLAGLYNEQFF
v_gene: TRBV11-2
d_gene: TRBD2
j_gene: TRBJ2-1
abundance: NA

CDR3nt: TGTGCCAGCAGCAACATACAGGGGAACCTTGACTATGGCTACACCTTC
CDR3aa: CASSNIQGNLDYGYTF
v_gene: TRBV5-6
d_gene: TRBD1
j_gene: TRBJ1-2
abundance: few

CDR3nt: TGTGCCAGCAGCCCCAGACTAGCGGGGGGGGCCTATGAGCAGTTCTTC
CDR3aa: CASSPRLAGGAYEQFF
v_gene: TRBV9
d_gene: TRBD2
j_gene: TRBJ2-1
abundance: NA

CDR3nt: TGTGCCAGCAGCCCGGGAGGGTTCGACAGGGTGGAAGATACGCAGTATTTT
CDR3aa: CASSPGGFDRVEDTQYF
v_gene: TRBV28
d_gene: NA
j_gene: TRBJ2-3
abundance: NA

CDR3nt: TGTGCCAGCGGCCGGGAGAGGGACATTCAGTACTTC
CDR3aa: CASGRERDIQYF
v_gene: TRBV2
d_gene: NA
j_gene: TRBJ2-4
abundance: NA

CDR3nt: TGTGCCAGCAGTTCAGGGGGCGCGGTTACTGAAAAACTGTTTTTT
CDR3aa: CASSSGGAVTEKLFF
v_gene: TRBV6-5
d_gene: TRBD1
j_gene: TRBJ1-4
abundance: NA

CDR3nt: TGTGCCAGCAGCGCCTCCGGGGGGGATGGCTACACCTTC
CDR3aa: CASSASGGDGYTF
v_gene: TRBV9
d_gene: NA
j_gene: TRBJ1-2
abundance: NA

CDR3nt: TGTGCTAGTGGTTTGCCCCCAGGCGAGCAGTACTTC
CDR3aa: CASGLPPGEQYF
v_gene: TRBV12-5
d_gene: NA
j_gene: TRBJ2-7
abundance: few

CDR3nt: TGTGCCAGCAGTCCAGGTGCCTCTGGGGCCAACGTCCTGACTTTC
CDR3aa: CASSPGASGANVLTF
v_gene: TRBV28
d_gene: NA
j_gene: TRBJ2-6
abundance: NA

CDR3nt: TGCACCAGCAGCTTGGGACTAGCGGGAGTAAATGAGCAGTTCTTC
CDR3aa: CTSSLGLAGVNEQFF
v_gene: TRBV5-1
d_gene: TRBD2
j_gene: TRBJ2-1
abundance: NA

CDR3nt: TGTGCCAGCAGCTTAAGTAGCGGGAGGGCCGTCGGGGAGCTGTTTTTT
CDR3aa: CASSLSSGRAVGELFF
v_gene: TRBV7-9
d_gene: TRBD2
j_gene: TRBJ2-2
abundance: NA

CDR3nt: TGTGCCAGCAGCTTAGTGGGGGCTAGCTCGTTCTTC
CDR3aa: CASSLVGASSFF
v_gene: TRBV11-2
d_gene: NA
j_gene: TRBJ2-1
abundance: NA

CDR3nt: TGTGCCAGCATTCGACAGGGGAACACTGAAGCTTTCTTT
CDR3aa: CASIRQGNTEAFF
v_gene: TRBV6-5
d_gene: TRBD1
j_gene: TRBJ1-1
abundance: NA

CDR3nt: TGTGCCAGCAGCTTGGTATCGGGGGGACGAGGCTACACCTTC
CDR3aa: CASSLVSGGRGYTF
v_gene: TRBV5-4
d_gene: NA
j_gene: TRBJ1-2
abundance: few

CDR3nt: TGTGCCAGTAGTATTAGCATAAACTACGAGCAGTACTTC
CDR3aa: CASSISINYEQYF
v_gene: TRBV19
d_gene: NA
j_gene: TRBJ2-7
abundance: NA

CDR3nt: TGTGCCTGGAGTGCGCGGGGACGTGCCACCGGGTTCTTC
CDR3aa: CAWSARGRATGFF
v_gene: TRBV30
d_gene: NA
j_gene: TRBJ2-1
abundance: NA

CDR3nt: TGTGCCAGCAGCCCCCAGGTCGGGACAGGGGCCGAGCAGTACTTC
CDR3aa: CASSPQVGTGAEQYF
v_gene: TRBV7-2
d_gene: TRBD1
j_gene: TRBJ2-7
abundance: NA

CDR3nt: TGTGCCACCCTACGGACAGGGGATACTGACCTCGTTCAAGAGACCCAGTACTTC
CDR3aa: CATLRTGDTDLVQETQYF
v_gene: TRBV2
d_gene: TRBD1
j_gene: TRBJ2-5
abundance: NA

CDR3nt: TGTGCCAGCAGTTACCTAGGTCAAGATAGGCAGTACTTC
CDR3aa: CASSYLGQDRQYF
v_gene: TRBV27
d_gene: NA
j_gene: TRBJ2-7
abundance: NA